These 17 T cell receptor beta chains were all obtained from the same sample, sequenced in a study of naive and memory T cell subsets. The beta constant-region primer was an equimolar mix of two oligonucleotides covering TRBC1 and TRBC2. TCRdb ran MiXCR on the UMI-ligation and nested PCR reads and lists one entry per CDR3 protein. The data contain 70,000 to 95,000 distinct CDR3 sequences, approximately 6.5% of them singletons. The sequenced material came from central memory CD4+ T cells from blood. These receptors came from a human donor in good health.

This clonotype was observed a few times. V usage is TRBV28 and J usage is TRBJ1-4; D uncertain. V gave up 6 bases and J gave up 16 bases, with 21 bases separating them. The CDR3 is 13 residues long. CDR1 and CDR2 from the germline V gene are MDHEN and SYDVKM. The CDR3 loop is CASRPGPSGRPFF. The CDR3 bases are TGTGCCAGCAGACCAGGACCTTCCGGGAGGCCGTTTTTT. The full variable domain, in which reference TRBV28 and TRBJ1-4 provide the parts outside the CDR3, is DVKVTQSSRYLVKRTGEKVFLECVQDMDHENMFWYRQDPGLGLRLIYFSYDVKMKEKGDIPEGYSVSREKKERFSLILESASTNQTSMYLCASRPGPSGRPFFGSGTQLSVL.

This clonotype appeared a few times. The chain combines TRBV5-1 with TRBJ2-1; 8 nucleotides agree with TRBD1. CDR1 and CDR2 (germline): SGHRS, YFSETQ. The trim removed 2 bases at V and 10 bases at J, leaving 5 bases unmatched. The CDR3 length is 13 residues. CDR3 residues: CASSLGQGREQFF. CDR3 sequence (DNA): TGCGCCAGCAGCTTAGGACAGGGAAGGGAGCAGTTCTTC.

This clonotype was observed many times. The DNA of the CDR3 is TGTGCCAGCAGCTTAGTTAGCGGGGGCCCTAGCTCCTACGAGCAGTACTTC. It translates to CASSLVSGGPSSYEQYF. V gene TRBV7-8 combines with J gene TRBJ2-7, with 9 bases fitting TRBD2. Germline values: CDR1 SGHVS, CDR2 FQNEAQ. The CDR3 length is 17 residues. The V gene end was trimmed by 1 base and the J gene end by 0 bases; junction bases not matched to a gene: 7.

This clonotype was seen many times. This rearrangement joins TRBV20-1 to TRBJ1-1; 8 nucleotides agree with TRBD1. J was trimmed by 5 bases and V by 4 bases; bases with no gene match: 6. This CDR3 spans 13 amino acids. CDR1 is DFQATT and CDR2 is SNEGSKA in the germline V gene (reference sequence). The CDR3 region has the DNA TGCAGTGCTAAAACAGGGGGAAGAACTGAAGCTTTCTTT. Its protein product is CSAKTGGRTEAFF.

The count of this clonotype is one. A read error may explain this, as a much larger clone is one base away. This rearrangement joins TRBV11-2 to TRBJ2-3; D is unresolved. The length of the CDR3 is 10 residues. Between the trimmed V and J ends, which lost 8 bases and 5 bases, there was a span of 5 bases. Looked up from germline, CDR1 is SGHAT and CDR2 is FQNNGV. This chain's CDR3 is CASGRDTQYF. Here the CDR3 DNA reads TGTGCCAGCGGCAGAGATACGCAGTATTTT.

The chain recombines TRBV20-1 with TRBJ2-1, with D perhaps matching TRBD2 (5 bases). The germline V gene encodes CDR1 DFQATT and CDR2 SNEGSKA (reference sequence). The CDR3 is 12 amino acids. V lost 7 bases to trimming and J lost 5 bases, with 12 bases between them. The CDR3 reads CSGGLGNNEQFF. In nucleotides, the CDR3 is TGCAGTGGAGGGCTGGGGAACAATGAGCAGTTCTTC.

The sample holds many counts of this clonotype. The chain uses TRBV5-4 and TRBJ2-1; D gene unclear. In germline, CDR1 is SGHNT, CDR2 YYREEE (reference sequence). Trimming removed 2 bases at V and 8 bases at J, with 14 bases between. The CDR3 sequence is 14 residues long. This CDR3 reads CASSFRTLGDEQFF. DNA for the CDR3: TGTGCCAGCAGCTTTAGGACCCTTGGGGATGAGCAGTTCTTC.

J is TRBJ1-3 and V is TRBV20-1, with 9 bases matching TRBD1. V shed 6 bases and J 0 bases; nucleotides not matched to a gene: 6. The CDR3 totals 15 residues. Germline V lookup: CDR1 DFQATT, CDR2 SNEGSKA (reference sequence). The CDR3 nucleotides are TGCAGTGCAAGACAGGGGGAGAGCTCTGGAAACACCATATATTTT. Its translation: CSARQGESSGNTIYF.

This clonotype appeared many times. The CDR3 DNA follows: TGTGCCAGCAGCTTAGACAGTTTCTCCTACGAGCAGTACTTC. Its protein is CASSLDSFSYEQYF. The V gene is TRBV5-4, the J gene TRBJ2-7, with a weak D call TRBD1 (5 bases). Trimming took 2 bases from V and 0 from J, leaving 9 bases between them. CDR1 is SGHNT and CDR2 is YYREEE in the germline V gene (reference sequence). CDR3 length: 14 residues.

This clonotype has only a few counts. V is TRBV11-1 and J is TRBJ2-7; TRBD2 might be the D (5 bases). The CDR3 covers 15 residues. The germline CDR1 and CDR2 sequences are SGHAT and FQDESV (reference sequence). V was trimmed by 3 bases and J by 0 bases, leaving 12 bases between them. CDR3 in amino acids: CASSFRSSGSYEQYF. The CDR3 nucleotides are TGTGCCAGCAGCTTTAGGAGCAGCGGCTCCTACGAGCAGTACTTC.

This clonotype has at least ten counts. This rearrangement joins TRBV11-2 to TRBJ2-3; 10 bases fit TRBD2. This CDR3 region has 15 residues. The trim removed 5 bases at V and 1 base at J, leaving 3 bases unmatched. Per the germline V gene, CDR1 is SGHAT and CDR2 is FQNNGV. The CDR3 sequence is CASSRAGGGTDTQYF. The CDR3 nucleotides are TGTGCCAGCAGCCGAGCGGGGGGGGGCACAGATACGCAGTATTTT. Variable domain in full (rest from reference TRBV11-2 and TRBJ2-3): EAGVAQSPRYKIIEKRQSVAFWCNPISGHATLYWYQQILGQGPKLLIQFQNNGVVDDSQLPKDRFSAERLKGVDSTLKIQPAKLEDSAVYLCASSRAGGGTDTQYFGPGTRLTVL.

In this sample, this clonotype turned up a few times. The J gene is TRBJ1-4, the V gene TRBV2, with 9 nucleotides matching TRBD1. V lost 6 bases, J lost 3 bases, and 5 bases stayed unmatched. This CDR3 has 15 amino acids. Germline CDR1 SNHLY, CDR2 FYNNEI. The CDR3 spells CASSQQGASNEKLFF. CDR3 in DNA: TGTGCCAGCAGCCAACAGGGGGCGTCTAATGAAAAACTGTTTTTT.

This clonotype was seen a few times. J is TRBJ2-1 and V is TRBV27, with TRBD1 matching 8 bases. The CDR3 has 13 amino acids. V trimming: 8 bases; J trimming: 6 bases; junction bases outside the gene matches: 6. Germline lookup yields CDR1 MNHEY and CDR2 SMNVEV (reference sequence). The DNA of the CDR3 is TGTGCCAGCCTCGGACAGGGAATCAATGAGCAGTTCTTC. It translates to CASLGQGINEQFF.

This clonotype was counted many times. The chain carries TRBV6-2 or TRBV6-3 and TRBJ1-1; no reliable D call. Looked up from germline, CDR1 is MNHEY and CDR2 is SVGEGT. V was trimmed by 4 bases and J by 2 bases, leaving 8 bases between them. This CDR3 comprises 13 residues. In nucleotides, the CDR3 is TGTGCCAGCAGTTCCTCGACAAACACTGAAGCTTTCTTT. Its protein product is CASSSSTNTEAFF.

This clonotype has a count of ten or more. The V and J genes are TRBV20-1 and TRBJ2-1; possible D gene TRBD2, 6 bases. Germline V gene data show CDR1 as DFQATT and CDR2 as SNEGSKA (reference sequence). V lost 0 bases to trimming and J lost 0 bases, with 15 bases between them. CDR3 length: 17 amino acids. Here the CDR3 DNA reads TGCAGTGCTAGAGATGTGGCGGGGAGAAGCTCCTACAATGAGCAGTTCTTC. This codes for CSARDVAGRSSYNEQFF.

This clonotype came up a few times. This chain connects TRBV29-1 to TRBJ2-3; 12 bases align to TRBD2. The germline V gene encodes CDR1 SQVTM and CDR2 ANQGSEA. Trimming cost V 5 bases and J 3 bases; bases outside gene matches: 6. This CDR3 is 15 amino acids long. CDR3 residues: CSVTRTSGMTDTQYF. CDR3 sequence (DNA): TGCAGCGTTACTCGGACTAGCGGGATGACAGATACGCAGTATTTT.

This clonotype was observed at least ten times. The V gene is TRBV6-1, the J gene TRBJ2-1; D may be TRBD2 (6 bases). The CDR3 sequence is 12 residues long. The germline V gene encodes CDR1 MNHNS and CDR2 SASEGT. The V end was cut by 6 bases, the J end by 9 bases, with 12 bases between. CDR3 sequence reads: CASREGSGEQFF. The DNA for the CDR3 is TGTGCCAGCAGGGAGGGATCCGGTGAGCAGTTCTTC.